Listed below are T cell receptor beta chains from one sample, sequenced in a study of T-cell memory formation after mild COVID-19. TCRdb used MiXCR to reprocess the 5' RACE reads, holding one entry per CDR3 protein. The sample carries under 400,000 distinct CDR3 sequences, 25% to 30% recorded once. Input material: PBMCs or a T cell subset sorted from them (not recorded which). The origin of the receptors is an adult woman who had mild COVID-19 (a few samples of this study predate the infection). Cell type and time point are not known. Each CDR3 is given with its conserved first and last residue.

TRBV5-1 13 CASSASSGETQYF
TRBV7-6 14 CASSLVPGSDTQYF
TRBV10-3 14 CAISESGRSDIQYF
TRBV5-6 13 CASSYGVRNEQFF
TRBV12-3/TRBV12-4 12 CASTRLGNTIYF
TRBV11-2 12 CASRPDRSEQFF
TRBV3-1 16 CASSQDLPAGPYEQYF
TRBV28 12 CASRPGGYEQYF
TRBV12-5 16 CASGLVVSAYYNEQFF
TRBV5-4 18 CASSSGASGSGTYNEQFF
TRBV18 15 CASSPPGRSTDTQYF
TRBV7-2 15 CASSPRTATNYGYTF
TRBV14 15 CASSQDGSPNYGYTF
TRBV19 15 CASSISPAGRNEQFF
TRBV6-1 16 CASSERLRGGADTQYF
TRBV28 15 CASSSLRQGSDEQYF
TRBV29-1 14 CSVALASSYNEQFF
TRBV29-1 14 CSVGWGQGGTEAFF
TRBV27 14 CASSSGTSGMEQYF
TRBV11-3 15 CASSDQMGENTEAFF
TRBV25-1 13 CASTGGAEWLQYF